This TCR beta chain was observed in a study of shared clonotypes between healthy human individuals. Study details: CD4 naive cells filled three plates per donor, CD4 memory three, CD8 naive two and CD8 memory one. Study-wide points: Lower generation probabilities were found for non-shared clonotypes than for those shared by all four donors. Enrolling few donors narrowed the genetic and exposure-history diversity that was represented.

The V gene's germline CDR1 is GTSNPN and CDR2 SVGIG (reference sequence). The length of the CDR3 is 13 residues. Trimming pared 0 bases from V and 8 bases from J, leaving 13 bases between. Methods used by the authors: ImmunoSEQ output lacked quality scores and full-length reads, limiting matched filtering. TCRdb's table, derived via immunoSEQ multiplex PCR, lists solely in-frame clones and lacks some. The DNA was the basis for D and trimming; V, J and clone size are from that table. Among roughly 2.5 million clones listed, just over 90% were seen once. Worth noting for this clone: Its antigen is not known.

The source material was naive CD4+ T cells sorted from blood. The subset was: CD45RA+ positively selected. This TCR derives from a man aged 18 to 35 in good health. The rearrangement uses TRBV30 and TRBJ2-5; D uncertain. DNA of the CDR3: TGTGCCTGGAGTGTACTCGGAGTAGGCACCCAGTACTTC. This translates into CAWSVLGVGTQYF.